This T cell receptor beta chain derives from a study of blood T cells in healthy people across ages (dated by TCRdb to the mid-2010s). Study-wide context: In model experiments, roughly one uniquely barcoded TCR beta cDNA molecule per two T cells was captured by template switching. Using deep sequencing normalized with unique cDNA molecular identifiers, the study measured how TCR beta repertoire diversity changes with age. Four age groups were formed from the donors: young (average roughly 15 years), middle-aged (just under 40), aged (around 62) and long-lived (about 80). Donors of different ages were randomly distributed across sequencing lanes to avoid experimental bias. For two donors (one aged 18 to 30 and one aged 80 or older), the study analyzed two additional independent replicas of 1 million unique cDNA reads from the same blood draw. Broader findings and caveats from the paper: As age increased, observed TCR beta diversity per million T cells dropped in a roughly linear way, and a significant reduction was already evident by age 40. Observed TCR beta diversity correlated strongly with the percentage of naive T cells measured by flow cytometry. Conclusive comparison of naive and antigen-experienced compartments was prevented by the profiling of bulk unsorted PBMCs. Because donor CMV infection status was unknown, age-related changes in expanded clonotypes were potentially confounded. Compared with the aged group, the long-lived group had more naive CD4+ T cells, fewer expanded clones and increased TCR diversity, a pattern suggesting age selection. Estimates of total diversity based on one million sequenced T cells were considered lower bounds and underestimates.

Systemically healthy Caucasian individuals from Russia, some 40 in total and aged about 6 to 95 years, were included as donors. Each donor gave roughly 9 milliliters of peripheral blood, drawn into EDTA-treated Vacutainer tubes. Ficoll-Paque density-gradient centrifugation was used to isolate PBMCs, with at least 6 million per sample. Trizol reagent was used to extract total RNA from the PBMCs, yielding at least 6 micrograms per sample. Naive CD45RAhigh/CD27high T cell percentages were measured by flow cytometry on a PBMC aliquot from every donor. Library creation used 5' RACE. Data came from an Illumina HiSeq 2500. A second PCR of about 6 to 11 cycles was performed with a sample-barcoded 5' primer and a J-beta primer mix. A unique molecular identifier was introduced onto each TCR beta cDNA molecule by a template-switch 5' adaptor carrying 12 random nucleotides. At least 2.5 million CDR3-containing paired-end reads were obtained from each sample. The Mint cDNA synthesis kit, primed by a TRBC-specific oligonucleotide, was used to synthesize first-strand cDNA from all RNA. Following uracil-DNA glycosylase treatment, a first 18-cycle PCR with universal primers M1SS and BC2_uni_R was performed on all cDNA. In the source study's methods: Normalization of each sample was performed by random selection of 1 million high-quality reads, each carrying a distinct molecular identifier. Reads with shared molecular identifiers were discarded instead of being binned into consensus sequences. MiTCR, with a Q25 quality threshold and the strictest error-elimination algorithm, was used for CDR3 identification, clonotype clustering and error correction. A nonparametric unseen species model with Euler transformation was used to estimate lower-bound total TCR beta diversity. Starting from the raw public reads, TCRdb applied fastp trimming at Q25, assembled clones with MiXCR and retained in-frame beta chains. Each entry is one CDR3 protein sequence, shown with its most common DNA and genes. The V and J calls come from TCRdb's annotation, not from the publication. This sample holds roughly 570,000 distinct CDR3 sequences; approximately 25% were observed only once. The ten largest clones represent roughly 18% of the sample.

The CDR3, cysteine through phenylalanine, is 17 amino acids long. CDR3 DNA is the only sequence kept; it has 51 bases, read in frame from the first base. The V end loses 0 bases and the J end loses 5 bases, and a stretch of 20 bases separates them. The CDR1 and CDR2 encoded by the germline V gene are SGDLS and YYNGEE. This clonotype was counted a few times. This receptor's antigen is unknown. Base qualities are not at hand, and no much larger clone is one base apart. Sequences were obtained from blood. Recombination joined TRBV9 with TRBJ1-2, and possibly TRBD1, on 6 matching bases. The TCR was taken from a woman in her 70s in good health. The nucleotide sequence is TGTGCCAGCAGCGTAGCGGAAGGGGCAGTTCAGGGGTATGGCTACACCTTC. Protein translation: CASSVAEGAVQGYGYTF.